The clone carrying this T cell receptor (beta chain) has at least ten counts. No antigen is known for it. It was genomic DNA that served as the template for profiling TCR beta VDJ and CDR3. From the reads, TCRdb called clonotypes with MiXCR, one entry per CDR3 protein. Among about 160,000 distinct CDR3 sequences, less than 60% were seen once, and the ten largest hold about 2.8%. This specimen comes from a study of CD8+CD57+ T cells in acquired aplastic anemia. Looking at the study overall: Quantities of DNA derived from sorted CD4+ and CD8+ cells averaged roughly 3 ug. Study outcomes and limitations: It was found that more than 25 CD8+ CDR3 sequences were shared between patients and controls. Patients and controls had CD8+ Simpson's diversity values that were not significantly distinct.

By flow cytometry, patients selected for sequencing had shown an expansion of CD8+CD57+ cells. J gave up 5 bases and V 2 bases, and 11 bases lay outside the gene matches. CDR3 length: 16 amino acids. In germline, CDR1 is MGHDK, CDR2 SYGVNS. Sequences were obtained from sorted CD4+, CD8+, or CD8+CD57+ T cells (not recorded which) from PBMCs. The sequence derives from a human donor with aplastic anemia. The rearrangement uses TRBV25-1 and TRBJ2-7, with 8 bases aligning to TRBD2. The CDR3 DNA is TGTGCCAGCAGTGAACCCATAGCGGGATTGAGAAACGAGCAGTACTTC. Its protein is CASSEPIAGLRNEQYF.